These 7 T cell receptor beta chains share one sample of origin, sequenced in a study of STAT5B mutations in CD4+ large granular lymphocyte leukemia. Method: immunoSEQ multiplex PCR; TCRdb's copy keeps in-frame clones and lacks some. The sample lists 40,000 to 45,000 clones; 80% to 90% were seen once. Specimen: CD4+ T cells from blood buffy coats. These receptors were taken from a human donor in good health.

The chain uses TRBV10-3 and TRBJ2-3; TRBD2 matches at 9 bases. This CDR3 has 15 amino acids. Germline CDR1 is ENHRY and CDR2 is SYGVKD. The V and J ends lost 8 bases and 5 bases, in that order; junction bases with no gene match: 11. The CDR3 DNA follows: TGTGCCATCCGAGTAGCGGGGGCCGGGGGAGATACGCAGTATTTT. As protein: CAIRVAGAGGDTQYF.

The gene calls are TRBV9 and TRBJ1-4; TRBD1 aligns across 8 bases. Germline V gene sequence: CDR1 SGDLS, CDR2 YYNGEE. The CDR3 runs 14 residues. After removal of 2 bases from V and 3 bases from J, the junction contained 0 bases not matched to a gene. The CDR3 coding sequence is TGTGCCAGCAGCGTGGACAGGGCTAATGAAAAACTGTTTTTT. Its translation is CASSVDRANEKLFF. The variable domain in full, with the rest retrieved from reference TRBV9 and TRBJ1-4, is DSGVTQTPKHLITATGQRVTLRCSPRSGDLSVYWYQQSLDQGLQFLIQYYNGEERAKGNILERFSAQQFPDLHSELNLSSLELGDSALYFCASSVDRANEKLFFGSGTQLSVL.

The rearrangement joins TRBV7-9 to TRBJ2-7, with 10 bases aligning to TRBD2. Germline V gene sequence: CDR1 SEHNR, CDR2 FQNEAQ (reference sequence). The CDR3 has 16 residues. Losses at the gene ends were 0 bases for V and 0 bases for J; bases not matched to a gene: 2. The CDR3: CASSLAASGSSYEQYF. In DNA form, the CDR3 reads TGTGCCAGCAGCTTAGCCGCTAGCGGGAGCTCCTACGAGCAGTACTTC.

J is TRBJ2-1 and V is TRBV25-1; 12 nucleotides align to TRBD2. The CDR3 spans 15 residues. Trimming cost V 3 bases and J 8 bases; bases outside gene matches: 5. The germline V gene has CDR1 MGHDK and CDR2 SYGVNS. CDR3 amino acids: CASSDGLAGGYEQFF. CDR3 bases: TGTGCCAGCAGTGATGGGCTAGCGGGGGGGTATGAGCAGTTCTTC.

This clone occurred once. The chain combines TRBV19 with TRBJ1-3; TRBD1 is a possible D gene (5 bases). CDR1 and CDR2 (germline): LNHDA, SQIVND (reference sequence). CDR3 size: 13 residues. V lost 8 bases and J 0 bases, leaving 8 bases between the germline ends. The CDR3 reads CASPGDSGNTIYF. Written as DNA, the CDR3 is TGTGCCAGTCCGGGGGACTCTGGAAACACCATATATTTT.

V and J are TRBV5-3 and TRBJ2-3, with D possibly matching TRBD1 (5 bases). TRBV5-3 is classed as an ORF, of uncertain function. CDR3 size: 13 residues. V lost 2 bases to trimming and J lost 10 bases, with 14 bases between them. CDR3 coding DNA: TGTGCCAGAAGCTTAGGGGTGGCCCTTTCGCAGTATTTT. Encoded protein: CARSLGVALSQYF.

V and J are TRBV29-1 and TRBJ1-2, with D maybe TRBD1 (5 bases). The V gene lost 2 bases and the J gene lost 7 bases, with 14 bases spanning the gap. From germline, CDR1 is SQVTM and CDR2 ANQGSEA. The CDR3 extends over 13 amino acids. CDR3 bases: TGCAGCGTTGAATTTGCGCAGGGTGGTGGCTACACCTTC. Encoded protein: CSVEFAQGGGYTF.